The source of this T cell receptor (beta chain) is a study of CD8+CD57+ T cells in acquired aplastic anemia. For the study at large: Sorted CD4+ and CD8+ cells yielded DNA averaging around 3 ug. The average read count for CD4+ cells in healthy donors was about 9.9 million. Overall study results and limits: Between patients and controls, CD8+ Simpson's diversity did not vary significantly. Shared by patients and controls, 25 to 35 CD8+ CDR3s were abundant in patients.

The template for TCR beta VDJ and CDR3 sequence profiling was genomic DNA. A single record per CDR3 protein comes from TCRdb applying MiXCR to the reads. This table has hundreds of thousands of distinct CDR3 sequences, 65% to 80% appearing once. The CDR3 has 13 amino acids. Germline values: CDR1 SNHLY, CDR2 FYNNEI. Points on this clonotype: Its antigen is undetermined. At one boundary the junction diverges from the germline segment, which might be a read error.

The chain uses TRBV2 and TRBJ1-2; no firm D call. Source material: sorted CD4+, CD8+, or CD8+CD57+ T cells (not recorded which) from PBMCs. This clonotype was sampled from a human donor in good health, serving as a control. The CDR3 reads CSTRGIPDDGYTF. The CDR3 DNA reads as TGCAGCACCAGAGGTATCCCGGATGATGGCTACACCTTC. Full variable domain (missing parts from reference TRBV2 and TRBJ1-2): EPEVTQTPSHQVTQMGQEVILRCVPISNHLYFYWYRQILGQKVEFLVSFYNNEISEKSEIFDDQFSVERPDGSNFTLKIRSTKLEDSAMYFCSTRGIPDDGYTFGSGTRLTVV.